This T cell receptor beta chain derives from a study of cytomegalovirus exposure and HLA in healthy donors. To note about this clone: What it binds is unknown.

The germline gives CDR1 SGHTA, CDR2 FQGNSA. V lost 7 bases and J 1 base, leaving 16 bases between the germline ends. The CDR3 sequence is 15 residues long. TCRdb's table, derived via immunoSEQ multiplex PCR, lists solely in-frame clones and lacks some. This sample has 100,000 to 120,000 clones, with approximately 89% found just once. Overall study results and limits: Altogether, 164 TCR beta chains were recorded as cytomegalovirus-associated. The classifier reportedly diagnosed cytomegalovirus status with high sensitivity and specificity. In vitro assays verified that a few CMV-associated chains recognized CMV antigens specifically.

Sequencing was performed on PBMCs. This sequence was found in a woman aged 18-35 years in good health and CMV-seronegative. The chain recombines TRBV7-2 with TRBJ1-2; D perhaps matches TRBD1 (6 bases). The CDR3 nucleotides read TGTGCCAGCATCTATTCGGACAGCTTTAACTATGGCTACACCTTC. As protein: CASIYSDSFNYGYTF. Full variable domain (missing parts from reference TRBV7-2 and TRBJ1-2): GAGVSQSPSNKVTEKGKDVELRCDPISGHTALYWYRQSLGQGLEFLIYFQGNSAPDKSGLPSDRFSAERTGGSVSTLTIQRTQQEDSAVYLCASIYSDSFNYGYTFGSGTRLTVV.